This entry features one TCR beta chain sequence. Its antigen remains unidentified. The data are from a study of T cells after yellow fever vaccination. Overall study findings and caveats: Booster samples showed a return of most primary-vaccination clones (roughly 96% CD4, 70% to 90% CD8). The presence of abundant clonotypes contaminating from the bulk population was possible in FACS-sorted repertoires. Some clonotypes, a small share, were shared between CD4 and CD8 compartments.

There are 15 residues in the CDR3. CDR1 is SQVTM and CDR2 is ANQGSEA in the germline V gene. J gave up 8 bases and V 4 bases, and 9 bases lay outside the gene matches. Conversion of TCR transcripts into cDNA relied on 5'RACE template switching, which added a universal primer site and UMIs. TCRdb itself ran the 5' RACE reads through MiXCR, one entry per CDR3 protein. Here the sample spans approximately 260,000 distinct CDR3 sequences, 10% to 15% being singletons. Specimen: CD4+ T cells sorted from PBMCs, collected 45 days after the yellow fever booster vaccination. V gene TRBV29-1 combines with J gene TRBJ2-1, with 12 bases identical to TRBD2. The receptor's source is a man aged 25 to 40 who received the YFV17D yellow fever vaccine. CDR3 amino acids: CSVGASGRASYEQFF. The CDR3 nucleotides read TGCAGCGTTGGGGCTAGCGGGAGGGCCTCCTATGAGCAGTTCTTC.